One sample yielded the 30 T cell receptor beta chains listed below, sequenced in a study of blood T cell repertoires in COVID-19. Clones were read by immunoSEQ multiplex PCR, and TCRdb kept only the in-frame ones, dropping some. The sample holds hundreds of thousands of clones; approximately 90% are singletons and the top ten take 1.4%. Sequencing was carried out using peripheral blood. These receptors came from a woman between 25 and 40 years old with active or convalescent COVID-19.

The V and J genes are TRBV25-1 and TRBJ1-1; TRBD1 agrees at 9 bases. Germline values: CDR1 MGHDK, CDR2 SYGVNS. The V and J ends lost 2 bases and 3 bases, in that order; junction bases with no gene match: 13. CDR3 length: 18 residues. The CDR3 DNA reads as TGTGCCAGCAGTGAAAGATTGGGGACAGGGATCACCCACACTGAAGCTTTCTTT. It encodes CASSERLGTGITHTEAFF. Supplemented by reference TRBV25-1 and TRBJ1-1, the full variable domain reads EADIYQTPRYLVIGTGKKITLECSQTMGHDKMYWYQQDPGMELHLIHYSYGVNSTEKGDLSSESTVSRIRTEHFPLTLESARPSHTSQYLCASSERLGTGITHTEAFFGQGTRLTVV.

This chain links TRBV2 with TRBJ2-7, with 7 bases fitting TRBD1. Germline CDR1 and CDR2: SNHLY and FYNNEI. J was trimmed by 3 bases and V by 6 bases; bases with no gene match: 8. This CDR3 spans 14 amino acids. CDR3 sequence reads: CASSGDSSLYEQYF. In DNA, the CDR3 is TGTGCCAGCAGCGGGGACAGTAGCCTCTACGAGCAGTACTTC.

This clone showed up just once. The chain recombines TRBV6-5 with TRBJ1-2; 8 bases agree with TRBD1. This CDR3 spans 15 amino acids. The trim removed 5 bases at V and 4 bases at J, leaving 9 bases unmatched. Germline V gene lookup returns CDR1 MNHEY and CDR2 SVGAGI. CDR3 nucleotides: TGTGCCAGCAGTAGGATGACAGGGGTGGTCTATGGCTACACCTTC. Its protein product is CASSRMTGVVYGYTF.

The CDR3 nucleotides read TGTGCCAGCAGCCCCCGTGGGACTAGCGGGAGTAACGAGCAGTACTTC. Its protein is CASSPRGTSGSNEQYF. The rearrangement uses TRBV4-2 and TRBJ2-7; 14 nucleotides match TRBD2. CDR1 is LGHNA and CDR2 is YNFKEQ in the germline V gene. The ends lost 4 bases at V and 5 bases at J; junction bases unmatched: 7. This CDR3 comprises 16 residues.

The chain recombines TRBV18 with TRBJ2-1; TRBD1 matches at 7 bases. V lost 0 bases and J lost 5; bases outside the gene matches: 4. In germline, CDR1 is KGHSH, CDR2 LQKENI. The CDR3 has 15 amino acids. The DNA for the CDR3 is TGTGCCAGCTCACCACCGGGACAGTTCGACAATGAGCAGTTCTTC. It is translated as CASSPPGQFDNEQFF.

The CDR3 coding sequence is TGTGCCAGCAGTCCCCGCACTGAAGCTTTCTTT. Translation gives CASSPRTEAFF. V gene TRBV28 combines with J gene TRBJ1-1; no firm D call. The CDR3 consists of 11 residues. Germline lookup yields CDR1 MDHEN and CDR2 SYDVKM. V lost 5 bases, J lost 4 bases, and 5 bases lay in between.

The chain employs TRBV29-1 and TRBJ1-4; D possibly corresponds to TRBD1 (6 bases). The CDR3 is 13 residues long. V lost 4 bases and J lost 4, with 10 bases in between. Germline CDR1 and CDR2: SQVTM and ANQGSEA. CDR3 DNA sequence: TGCAGCGTTGCGGGACACATTAATGAAAAACTGTTTTTT. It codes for CSVAGHINEKLFF.

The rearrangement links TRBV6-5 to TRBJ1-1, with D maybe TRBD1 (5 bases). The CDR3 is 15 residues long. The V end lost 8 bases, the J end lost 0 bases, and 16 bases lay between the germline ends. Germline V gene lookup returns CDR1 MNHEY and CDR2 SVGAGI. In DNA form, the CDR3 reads TGTGCCAGCCGTATGGACAAGACCCTGAACACTGAAGCTTTCTTT. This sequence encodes CASRMDKTLNTEAFF.

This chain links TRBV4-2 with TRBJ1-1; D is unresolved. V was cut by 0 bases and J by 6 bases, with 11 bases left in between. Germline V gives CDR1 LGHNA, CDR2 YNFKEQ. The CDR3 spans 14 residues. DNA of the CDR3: TGTGCCAGCAGCCAAGAATCGCCAGTCGCTGAAGCTTTCTTT. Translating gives CASSQESPVAEAFF.

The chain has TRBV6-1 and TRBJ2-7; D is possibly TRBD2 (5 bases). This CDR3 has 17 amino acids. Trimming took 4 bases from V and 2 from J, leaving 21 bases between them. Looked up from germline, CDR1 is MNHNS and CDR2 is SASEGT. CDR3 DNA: TGTGCCAGCAGTGCAGAAATGGGCCGGGGTTCCACCTACGAGCAGTACTTC. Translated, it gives CASSAEMGRGSTYEQYF.

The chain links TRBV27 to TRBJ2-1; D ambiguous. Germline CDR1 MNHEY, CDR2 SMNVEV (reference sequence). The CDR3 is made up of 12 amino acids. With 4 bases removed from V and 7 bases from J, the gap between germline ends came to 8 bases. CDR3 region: CASSSFGNEQFF. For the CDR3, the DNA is TGTGCCAGCAGTTCTTTCGGTAATGAGCAGTTCTTC.

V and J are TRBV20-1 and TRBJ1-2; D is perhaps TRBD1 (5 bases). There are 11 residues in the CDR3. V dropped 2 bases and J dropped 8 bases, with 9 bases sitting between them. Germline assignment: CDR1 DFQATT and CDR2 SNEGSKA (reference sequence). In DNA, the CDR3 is TGCAGTGCTAGAATAGGGGAAGGCTACACCTTC. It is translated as CSARIGEGYTF.

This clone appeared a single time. The CDR3 sequence is CASSFTLAGVYGELFF. CDR3 sequence (DNA): TGCGCCAGCAGCTTTACTCTAGCGGGAGTATACGGGGAGCTGTTTTTT. This chain connects TRBV5-1 to TRBJ2-2, with 10 positions matching TRBD2. CDR3 length equals 16 residues. The germline V gene has CDR1 SGHRS and CDR2 YFSETQ. V was pared by 2 bases and J by 7 bases, with 8 bases of the junction left unmatched.

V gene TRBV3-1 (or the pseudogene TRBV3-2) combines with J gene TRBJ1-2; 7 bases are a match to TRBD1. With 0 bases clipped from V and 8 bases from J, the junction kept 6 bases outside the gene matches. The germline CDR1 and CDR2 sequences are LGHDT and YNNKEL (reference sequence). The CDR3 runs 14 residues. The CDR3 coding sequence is TGTGCCAGCAGCCAAGATCAGGGGGTCACGGGCTACACCTTC. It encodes CASSQDQGVTGYTF.

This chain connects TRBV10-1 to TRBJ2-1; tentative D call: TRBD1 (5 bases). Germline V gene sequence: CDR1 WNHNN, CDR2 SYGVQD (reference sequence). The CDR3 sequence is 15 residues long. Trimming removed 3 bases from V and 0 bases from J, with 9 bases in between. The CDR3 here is CASSEGQGSYNEQFF. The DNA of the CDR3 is TGCGCCAGCAGTGAAGGGCAGGGCTCCTACAATGAGCAGTTCTTC.

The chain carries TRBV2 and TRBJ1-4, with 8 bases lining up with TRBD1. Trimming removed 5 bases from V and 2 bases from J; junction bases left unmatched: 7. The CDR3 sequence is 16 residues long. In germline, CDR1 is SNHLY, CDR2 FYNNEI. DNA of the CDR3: TGTGCCAGCAGTTCAGGGGGCGCTGGGACTAATGAAAAACTGTTTTTT. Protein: CASSSGGAGTNEKLFF.

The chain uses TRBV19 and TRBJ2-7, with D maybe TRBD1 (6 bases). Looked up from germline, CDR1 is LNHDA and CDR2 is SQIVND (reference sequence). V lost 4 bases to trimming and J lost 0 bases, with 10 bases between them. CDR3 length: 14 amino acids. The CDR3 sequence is CASSNMGASYEQYF. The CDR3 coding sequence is TGTGCCAGTAGTAATATGGGGGCCTCCTACGAGCAGTACTTC. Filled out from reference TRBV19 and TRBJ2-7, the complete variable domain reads DGGITQSPKYLFRKEGQNVTLSCEQNLNHDAMYWYRQDPGQGLRLIYYSQIVNDFQKGDIAEGYSVSREKKESFPLTVTSAQKNPTAFYLCASSNMGASYEQYFGPGTRLTVT.

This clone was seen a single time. This CDR3 is CASSPGQMADTQYF. Here the CDR3 DNA reads TGCGCCAGCAGCCCCGGACAGATGGCAGATACGCAGTATTTT. The chain combines TRBV5-1 with TRBJ2-3, with D possibly matching TRBD1 (6 bases). Germline CDR1 is SGHRS and CDR2 is YFSETQ. This CDR3 is 14 amino acids long. V was shortened by 4 bases and J by 4 bases, with 13 bases between the two germline ends.

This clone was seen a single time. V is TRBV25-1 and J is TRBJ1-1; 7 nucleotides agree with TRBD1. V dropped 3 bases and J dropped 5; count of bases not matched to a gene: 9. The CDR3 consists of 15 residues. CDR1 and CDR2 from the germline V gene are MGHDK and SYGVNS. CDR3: CASSDAGQGGTEAFF. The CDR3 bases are TGTGCCAGCAGTGATGCTGGGCAGGGGGGTACTGAAGCTTTCTTT.

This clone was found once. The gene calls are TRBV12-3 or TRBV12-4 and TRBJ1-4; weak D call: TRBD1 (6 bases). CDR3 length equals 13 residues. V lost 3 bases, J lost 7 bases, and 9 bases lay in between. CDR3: CASSFGGGEKLFF. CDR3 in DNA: TGTGCCAGCAGTTTTGGGGGCGGTGAAAAACTGTTTTTT.

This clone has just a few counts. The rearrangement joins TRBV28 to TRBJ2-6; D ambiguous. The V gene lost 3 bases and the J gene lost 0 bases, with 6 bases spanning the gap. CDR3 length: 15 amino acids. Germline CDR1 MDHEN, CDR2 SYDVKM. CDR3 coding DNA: TGTGCCAGCAGTTTCTACCTCTCTGGGGCCAACGTCCTGACTTTC. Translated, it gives CASSFYLSGANVLTF.

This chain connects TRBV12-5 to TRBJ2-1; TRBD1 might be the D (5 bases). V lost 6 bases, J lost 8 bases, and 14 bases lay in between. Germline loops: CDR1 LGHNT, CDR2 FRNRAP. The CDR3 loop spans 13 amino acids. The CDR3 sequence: CASGSTEVHEQFF. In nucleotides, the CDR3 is TGTGCTAGTGGCTCGACAGAAGTCCATGAGCAGTTCTTC.

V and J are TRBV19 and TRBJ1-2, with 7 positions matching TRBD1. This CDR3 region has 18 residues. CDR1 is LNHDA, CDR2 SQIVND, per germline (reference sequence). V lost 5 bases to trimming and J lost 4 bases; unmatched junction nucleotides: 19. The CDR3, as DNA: TGTGCCAGTAGTGTCGCAGTCGGGACAGTGGGTAATAGCTATGGCTACACCTTC. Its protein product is CASSVAVGTVGNSYGYTF.

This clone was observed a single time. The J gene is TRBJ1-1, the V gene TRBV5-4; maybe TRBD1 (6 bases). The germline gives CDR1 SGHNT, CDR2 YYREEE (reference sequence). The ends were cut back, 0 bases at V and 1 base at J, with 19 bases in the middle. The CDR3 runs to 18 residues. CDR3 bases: TGTGCCAGCAGCTTGGCCGACAGTTTCGGACAGCCGAACACTGAAGCTTTCTTT. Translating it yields CASSLADSFGQPNTEAFF.

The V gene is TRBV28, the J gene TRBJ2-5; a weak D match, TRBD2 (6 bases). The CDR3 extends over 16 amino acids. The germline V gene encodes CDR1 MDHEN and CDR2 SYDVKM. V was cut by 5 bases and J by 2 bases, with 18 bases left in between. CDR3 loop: CASSPLRGGEQETQYF. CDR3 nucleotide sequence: TGTGCCAGCAGTCCACTACGTGGCGGGGAGCAAGAGACCCAGTACTTC.

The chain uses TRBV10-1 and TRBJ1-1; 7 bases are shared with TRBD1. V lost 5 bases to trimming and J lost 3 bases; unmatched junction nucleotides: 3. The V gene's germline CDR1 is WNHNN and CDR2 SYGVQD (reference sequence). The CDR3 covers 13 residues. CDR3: CASSTGDYTEAFF. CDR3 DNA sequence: TGCGCCAGCAGTACAGGGGACTACACTGAAGCTTTCTTT.

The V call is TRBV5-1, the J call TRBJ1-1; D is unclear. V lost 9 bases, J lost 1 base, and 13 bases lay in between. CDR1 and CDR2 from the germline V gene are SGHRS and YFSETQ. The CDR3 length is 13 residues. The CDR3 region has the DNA TGCGCCACCTCCTACGGTAAGAACACTGAAGCTTTCTTT. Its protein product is CATSYGKNTEAFF.

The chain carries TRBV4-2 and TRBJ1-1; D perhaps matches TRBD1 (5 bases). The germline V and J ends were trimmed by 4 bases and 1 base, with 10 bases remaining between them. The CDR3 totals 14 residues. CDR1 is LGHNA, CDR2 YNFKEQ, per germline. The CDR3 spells CASSRYTGNTEAFF. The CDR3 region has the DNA TGTGCCAGCAGCCGATACACAGGGAACACTGAAGCTTTCTTT.

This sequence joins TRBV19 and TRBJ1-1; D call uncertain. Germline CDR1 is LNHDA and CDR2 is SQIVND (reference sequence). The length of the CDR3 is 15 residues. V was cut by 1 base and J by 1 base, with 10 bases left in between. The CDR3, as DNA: TGTGCCAGTAGTATAGGAAGGGAGGCGAACACTGAAGCTTTCTTT. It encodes CASSIGREANTEAFF.

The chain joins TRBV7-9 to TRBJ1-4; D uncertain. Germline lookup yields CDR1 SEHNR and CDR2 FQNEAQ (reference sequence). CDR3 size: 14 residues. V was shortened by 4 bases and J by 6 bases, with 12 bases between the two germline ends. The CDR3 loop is CASSYRFPDEKLFF. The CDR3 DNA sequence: TGTGCCAGCAGCTACCGGTTTCCGGATGAAAAACTGTTTTTT. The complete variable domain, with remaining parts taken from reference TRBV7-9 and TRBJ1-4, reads DTGVSQNPRHKITKRGQNVTFRCDPISEHNRLYWYRQTLGQGPEFLTYFQNEAQLEKSRLLSDRFSAERPKGSFSTLEIQRTEQGDSAMYLCASSYRFPDEKLFFGSGTQLSVL.